This TCR beta chain was sequenced during a study of beta chain features in type 1 diabetes. Study results and limitations: Patients showed naive, central memory and Treg TCRB repertoires that appeared more similar than those of healthy donors.

This CDR3 is 12 amino acids long. The germline V gene has CDR1 SQVTM and CDR2 ANQGSEA. The V and J ends lost 3 bases and 4 bases respectively, with 8 bases between them. The investigators reverse transcribed all of the isolated RNA, so they sequenced expressed TCRB transcripts. This table comes from immunoSEQ multiplex PCR, and its TCRdb copy is limited to in-frame clones, with some not included. The sample lists around 340,000 clones; 6.5% to 10% were seen once. This clone was seen repeatedly, ten times or more. Antigen: not known. The genes are TRBV29-1 and TRBJ2-3, with D unclear. This receptor was obtained from a woman aged 18-29 years in good health. Sample: central memory CD4+ T cells from blood. This CDR3 reads CSVDKGSDTQYF. DNA of the CDR3: TGCAGCGTTGACAAAGGATCAGATACGCAGTATTTT.